The next 29 T cell receptor beta chains were all read from a single sample in a study of cytomegalovirus exposure and HLA in healthy donors. The PCR made use of 60 Vbeta and 13 Jbeta primers. The assay was immunoSEQ multiplex PCR, and TCRdb's table has in-frame clones only and misses some. The repertoire holds tens of thousands of clones, with about 81% as singletons. The sequenced material came from PBMCs. These receptors all stem from a man between 18 and 35 years old in good health and CMV-seronegative.

The V and J genes are TRBV6-1 and TRBJ1-5; D is unclear. Germline CDR1 MNHNS, CDR2 SASEGT. Trimming pared 6 bases from V and 7 bases from J, leaving 16 bases between. The CDR3 covers 14 residues. CDR3 in DNA: TGTGCCAGCAGCGTCGACGGCGCGCGGCAGCCCCAGCATTTT. Translated: CASSVDGARQPQHF.

This chain uses TRBV29-1 with TRBJ2-7; no clear D. In germline, CDR1 is SQVTM, CDR2 ANQGSEA. Trimming left V 4 bases short and J 1 base short, with 5 bases between. The CDR3 totals 11 residues. The CDR3 spells CSVARSYEQYF. CDR3 coding DNA: TGCAGCGTTGCGCGATCCTACGAGCAGTACTTC.

The rearrangement uses TRBV9 and TRBJ2-5; 7 nucleotides align to TRBD2. The CDR3 length is 15 residues. Germline CDR1 reads SGDLS; CDR2 reads YYNGEE. The junction had 13 bases not matched to a gene; V was cut back by 6 bases and J by 5 bases. The CDR3 sequence: CASTRFGGVGETQYF. As DNA, the CDR3 is TGTGCCAGCACCCGGTTTGGGGGGGTCGGCGAGACCCAGTACTTC.

The chain is built from TRBV6-4 and TRBJ1-6; 8 nucleotides line up with TRBD1. V was pared by 2 bases and J by 7 bases, with 7 bases of the junction left unmatched. CDR1 MRHNA and CDR2 SNTAGT come from the germline V gene. The CDR3 contains 16 residues. The chain's CDR3 is CASSDGGGTGNSPLHF. The CDR3 DNA sequence: TGTGCCAGCAGTGACGGCGGCGGGACAGGCAATTCACCCCTCCACTTT.

The CDR3 bases are TGTGCCAGCAGCGTTATTAGGGGGGGACACCAGCCCCAGCATTTT. This codes for CASSVIRGGHQPQHF. The rearrangement joins TRBV2 to TRBJ1-5; D perhaps matches TRBD1 (6 bases). V shed 6 bases and J shed 7 bases, with 19 bases lying between them. The germline CDR1 and CDR2 sequences are SNHLY and FYNNEI. The CDR3 totals 15 residues.

The V and J genes are TRBV5-4 and TRBJ2-7, with 8 bases aligning to TRBD1. The CDR3 runs 14 residues. The V segment lost 3 bases and the J segment 6 bases; nucleotides outside the gene matches: 8. Germline V gene data show CDR1 as SGHNT and CDR2 as YYREEE (reference sequence). The CDR3 reads CASSSRGLFGEQYF. In DNA, the CDR3 is TGTGCCAGCAGCTCCAGGGGGCTGTTCGGCGAGCAGTACTTC. The complete variable domain, with remaining parts taken from reference TRBV5-4 and TRBJ2-7, reads ETGVTQSPTHLIKTRGQQVTLRCSSQSGHNTVSWYQQALGQGPQFIFQYYREEENGRGNFPPRFSGLQFPNYSSELNVNALELDDSALYLCASSSRGLFGEQYFGPGTRLTVT.

The chain links TRBV6-5 to TRBJ2-3, with D perhaps matching TRBD2 (6 bases). The CDR3 sequence is 15 residues long. Germline V gives CDR1 MNHEY, CDR2 SVGAGI. The V gene lost 4 bases and the J gene lost 4 bases, with 15 bases spanning the gap. The CDR3 coding sequence is TGTGCCAGCAGTTGGTCCCGGGAGCCCCCAGATACGCAGTATTTT. It is translated as CASSWSREPPDTQYF.

The CDR3 sequence: CASSLVVSGTEAFF. The CDR3 DNA is TGCGCCAGCAGCTTGGTTGTCTCGGGCACTGAAGCTTTCTTT. The chain is built from TRBV5-1 and TRBJ1-1; D unclear. Germline CDR1 and CDR2: SGHRS and YFSETQ. The V gene lost 0 bases and the J gene lost 4 bases, with 10 bases spanning the gap. The CDR3 extends over 14 amino acids.

This rearrangement joins TRBV19 to TRBJ1-1; D is ambiguous. CDR1 is LNHDA and CDR2 is SQIVND in the germline V gene (reference sequence). V was clipped by 3 bases and J by 12 bases, with 11 bases between them. CDR3 length: 11 residues. CDR3 nucleotide sequence: TGTGCCAGTAGTATTTTCGGGGAAACTTTCTTT. The encoded protein is CASSIFGETFF. The full variable domain, in which reference TRBV19 and TRBJ1-1 provide the parts outside the CDR3, is DGGITQSPKYLFRKEGQNVTLSCEQNLNHDAMYWYRQDPGQGLRLIYYSQIVNDFQKGDIAEGYSVSREKKESFPLTVTSAQKNPTAFYLCASSIFGETFFGQGTRLTVV.

The rearrangement links TRBV23-1 to TRBJ2-5, with TRBD1 identical over 8 bases. TRBV23-1 is treated as an ORF (open reading frame) with a function not yet certain. The trim removed 8 bases at V and 7 bases at J, leaving 6 bases unmatched. This CDR3 is 12 amino acids long. CDR3 bases: TGCGCCAGCGGAGGACAGGGTGTGACCCAGTACTTC. Protein sequence: CASGGQGVTQYF.

The rearrangement joins TRBV30 to TRBJ1-1; D perhaps matches TRBD1 (5 bases). The CDR3 is 13 residues long. In germline, CDR1 is GTSNPN, CDR2 SVGIG (reference sequence). Trimming removed 0 bases from V and 5 bases from J, with 10 bases in between. The CDR3 loop is CAWSVTGGTEAFF. Written as DNA, the CDR3 is TGTGCCTGGAGTGTTACAGGTGGTACTGAAGCTTTCTTT.

This chain joins TRBV18 and TRBJ1-2, with D possibly being TRBD1 (5 bases). Germline-derived CDR1 and CDR2 are KGHSH and LQKENI. V dropped 4 bases and J dropped 2 bases, with 14 bases sitting between them. The CDR3 runs 15 residues. For the CDR3, the DNA is TGTGCCAGCTCACTTGGGGGGAAGGCGAACTATGGCTACACCTTC. This translates into CASSLGGKANYGYTF.

The V gene is TRBV6-1, the J gene TRBJ2-5; D is undetermined. Trimming left V 7 bases short and J 5 bases short, with 14 bases between. CDR3 size: 13 residues. Germline assignment: CDR1 MNHNS and CDR2 SASEGT. CDR3 in amino acids: CASTPPARETQYF. CDR3 in DNA: TGTGCCAGCACTCCTCCAGCGAGGGAGACCCAGTACTTC.

The genes are TRBV6-1 and TRBJ1-5, with D hard to call. CDR1 MNHNS and CDR2 SASEGT come from the germline V gene. V was cut by 8 bases and J by 4 bases, with 12 bases left in between. The CDR3 length is 13 residues. The CDR3 region is CASLFGINQPQHF. In nucleotides, the CDR3 is TGTGCCAGCCTTTTCGGGATAAATCAGCCCCAGCATTTT.

The chain couples TRBV5-1 to TRBJ2-7; maybe TRBD2 (5 bases). CDR3 length: 13 amino acids. Germline CDR1 and CDR2: SGHRS and YFSETQ. V was cut by 5 bases and J by 2 bases, with 11 bases left in between. The CDR3 DNA reads TGCGCCAGCAGAACGGGAAGTACCTACGAGCAGTACTTC. Protein: CASRTGSTYEQYF.

The CDR3 protein is CASSEAGLAGTYEQYF. CDR3 DNA: TGTGCCAGCAGTGAAGCGGGACTAGCGGGAACATACGAGCAGTACTTC. This sequence joins TRBV2 and TRBJ2-7, with 13 bases that match TRBD2. This CDR3 contains 16 residues. Per germline, CDR1 SNHLY and CDR2 FYNNEI. The trim removed 0 bases at V and 4 bases at J, leaving 3 bases unmatched.

This clone occurred a few times. The CDR3 reads CASSEATGGKDEQFF. The CDR3, as DNA: TGTGCCAGCAGTGAAGCAACAGGGGGTAAAGATGAGCAGTTCTTC. This rearrangement joins TRBV6-1 to TRBJ2-1; 8 bases are shared with TRBD1. The CDR3 loop spans 15 amino acids. CDR1 is MNHNS and CDR2 is SASEGT in the germline V gene. V lost 0 bases, J lost 8 bases, and 6 bases stayed unmatched.

This chain connects TRBV27 to TRBJ2-7; 9 bases match TRBD1. The V gene's germline CDR1 is MNHEY and CDR2 SMNVEV (reference sequence). The trim removed 8 bases at V and 4 bases at J, leaving 3 bases unmatched. The CDR3 is 12 amino acids. The CDR3 coding sequence is TGTGCCAGCCGGACAGGGGCGTACGAGCAGTACTTC. It is translated as CASRTGAYEQYF.

This chain links TRBV19 with TRBJ1-4; a weak D match, TRBD1 (5 bases). Germline V gene data show CDR1 as LNHDA and CDR2 as SQIVND (reference sequence). The CDR3 is 14 amino acids. V gave up 3 bases and J gave up 8 bases, with 13 bases separating them. The CDR3 coding sequence is TGTGCCAGTAGTATTGGAACAGGCGGCGAAAAACTGTTTTTT. This gives the protein CASSIGTGGEKLFF.

The chain recombines TRBV6-1 with TRBJ2-3; TRBD1 is a possible D gene (5 bases). This CDR3 contains 16 residues. V was cut by 1 base and J by 1 base, with 12 bases left in between. Germline CDR1 MNHNS, CDR2 SASEGT. As DNA, the CDR3 is TGTGCCAGCAGTGAAGGGGGCAGGGTTGGCACAGATACGCAGTATTTT. Amino acids: CASSEGGRVGTDTQYF.

This chain joins TRBV7-9 and TRBJ2-3, with 7 bases lining up with TRBD1. CDR1 is SEHNR, CDR2 FQNEAQ, per germline (reference sequence). The J segment lost 3 bases and the V segment lost 4 bases, leaving 10 bases of the junction unmatched. CDR3 length: 16 amino acids. CDR3 coding DNA: TGTGCCAGCAGCTCCCAGACAGGGTGGGGGACAGATACGCAGTATTTT. Its protein product is CASSSQTGWGTDTQYF.

This clone has only one observation. V gene TRBV19 combines with J gene TRBJ2-3; 8 nucleotides match TRBD1. CDR1 is LNHDA, CDR2 SQIVND, per germline (reference sequence). This CDR3 has 15 amino acids. With V trimmed by 5 bases and J by 6 bases, 10 bases remained unmatched. CDR3 coding DNA: TGTGCCAGTAGTGGAGACAGGGGTAGTCTGGATACGCAGTATTTT. It encodes CASSGDRGSLDTQYF.

The chain is built from TRBV6-6 and TRBJ2-4; D is ambiguous. The CDR3 runs 12 residues. Germline V lookup: CDR1 MNHNY, CDR2 SVGAGI (reference sequence). V gave up 0 bases and J gave up 15 bases, with 12 bases separating them. The DNA of the CDR3 is TGTGCCAGCAGTTACTCACTTCTCGGGTGGTACTTC. Its translation: CASSYSLLGWYF.

This clone has a single count. The gene calls are TRBV25-1 and TRBJ1-1; possible D gene TRBD1, 6 bases. CDR3 size: 14 residues. V was clipped by 6 bases and J by 3 bases, with 14 bases between them. The V gene's germline CDR1 is MGHDK and CDR2 SYGVNS. CDR3 sequence reads: CASRDSGAHTEAFF. Written as DNA, the CDR3 is TGTGCCAGCAGAGACTCAGGGGCTCACACTGAAGCTTTCTTT.

V gene TRBV6-5 combines with J gene TRBJ2-6; no firm D call. The CDR3 extends over 16 amino acids. Trimming removed 0 bases from V and 0 bases from J, with 6 bases in between. Per the germline V gene, CDR1 is MNHEY and CDR2 is SVGAGI. Here the CDR3 reads CASSYSQSSGANVLTF. As DNA, the CDR3 is TGTGCCAGCAGTTACTCACAGTCCTCTGGGGCCAACGTCCTGACTTTC.

V usage is TRBV7-8 and J usage is TRBJ1-6; 7 bases are a match to TRBD1. This CDR3 comprises 15 residues. Unmatched junction bases numbered 4, after V lost 3 bases and J lost 5 bases. CDR1 is SGHVS, CDR2 FQNEAQ, per germline. CDR3 in amino acids: CASSLGTANNSPLHF. For the CDR3, the DNA is TGTGCCAGCAGCTTGGGGACAGCAAATAATTCACCCCTCCACTTT.

The CDR3 protein is CASSIGSSGRIINNEQFF. The DNA of the CDR3 is TGTGCCAGTAGTATAGGATCTAGCGGGAGGATTATAAACAATGAGCAGTTCTTC. The chain recombines TRBV19 with TRBJ2-1; 11 nucleotides align to TRBD2. The J segment lost 5 bases and the V segment lost 1 base, leaving 10 bases of the junction unmatched. CDR1 and CDR2 from the germline V gene are LNHDA and SQIVND (reference sequence). CDR3 length: 18 residues.

The V call is TRBV15, the J call TRBJ2-2, with TRBD2 as a possible D gene (5 bases). V dropped 0 bases and J dropped 4 bases, with 9 bases sitting between them. Germline loops: CDR1 LNHNV, CDR2 YYDKDF (reference sequence). The CDR3 sequence is 15 residues long. The CDR3 is CATSREGGFTGELFF. DNA for the CDR3: TGTGCCACCAGCAGAGAGGGCGGGTTCACCGGGGAGCTGTTTTTT. Supplemented by reference TRBV15 and TRBJ2-2, the full variable domain reads DAMVIQNPRYQVTQFGKPVTLSCSQTLNHNVMYWYQQKSSQAPKLLFHYYDKDFNNEADTPDNFQSRRPNTSFCFLDIRSPGLGDTAMYLCATSREGGFTGELFFGEGSRLTVL.

V usage is TRBV28 and J usage is TRBJ2-5; 10 nucleotides agree with TRBD2. Unmatched junction bases numbered 10, after V lost 4 bases and J lost 5 bases. In germline, CDR1 is MDHEN, CDR2 SYDVKM. This CDR3 comprises 16 residues. The CDR3 DNA reads TGTGCCAGCAGTTCTAAGCGGGAGGGCTACCGGGAGACCCAGTACTTC. It specifies CASSSKREGYRETQYF.